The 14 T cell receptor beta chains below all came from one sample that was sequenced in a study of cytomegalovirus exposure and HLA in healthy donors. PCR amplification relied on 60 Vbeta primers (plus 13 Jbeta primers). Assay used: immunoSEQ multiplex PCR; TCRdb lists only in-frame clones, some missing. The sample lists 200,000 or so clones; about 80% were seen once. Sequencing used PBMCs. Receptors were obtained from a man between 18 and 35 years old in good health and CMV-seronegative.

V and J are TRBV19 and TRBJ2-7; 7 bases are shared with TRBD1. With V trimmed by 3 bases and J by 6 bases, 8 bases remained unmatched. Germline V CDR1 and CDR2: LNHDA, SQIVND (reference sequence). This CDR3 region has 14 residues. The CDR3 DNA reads TGTGCCAGTAGTATGACAGGGAAAGTCCTCGAGCAGTACTTC. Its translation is CASSMTGKVLEQYF.

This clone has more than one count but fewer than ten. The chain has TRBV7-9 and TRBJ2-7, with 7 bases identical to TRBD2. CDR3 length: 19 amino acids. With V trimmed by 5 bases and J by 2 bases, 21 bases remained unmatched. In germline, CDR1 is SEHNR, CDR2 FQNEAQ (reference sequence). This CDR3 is CASSLYEMNPGTTAYEQYF. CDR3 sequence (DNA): TGTGCCAGCAGCCTATACGAAATGAACCCCGGGACTACCGCCTACGAGCAGTACTTC.

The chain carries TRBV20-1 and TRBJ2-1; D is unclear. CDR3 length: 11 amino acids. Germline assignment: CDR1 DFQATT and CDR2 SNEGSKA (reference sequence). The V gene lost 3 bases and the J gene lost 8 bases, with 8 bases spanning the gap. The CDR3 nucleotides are TGCAGTGCTAGCCCTAGTTATGAGCAGTTCTTC. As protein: CSASPSYEQFF.

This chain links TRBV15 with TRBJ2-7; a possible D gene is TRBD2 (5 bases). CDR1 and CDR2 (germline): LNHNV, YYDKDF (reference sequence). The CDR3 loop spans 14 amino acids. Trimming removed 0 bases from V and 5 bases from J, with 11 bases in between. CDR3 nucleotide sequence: TGTGCCACCAGCAGAGATCGTGGGAGACACGAGCAGTACTTC. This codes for CATSRDRGRHEQYF.

The CDR3 DNA follows: TGTGCCAGCTCACCCTGGGACGGGGGAAGCACAGATACGCAGTATTTT. This sequence encodes CASSPWDGGSTDTQYF. This chain uses TRBV18 with TRBJ2-3; tentatively, D is TRBD2 (6 bases). This CDR3 comprises 16 residues. Germline CDR1 and CDR2: KGHSH and LQKENI. Trimming took off 3 bases at V and 0 bases at J, with 13 bases between the two ends.

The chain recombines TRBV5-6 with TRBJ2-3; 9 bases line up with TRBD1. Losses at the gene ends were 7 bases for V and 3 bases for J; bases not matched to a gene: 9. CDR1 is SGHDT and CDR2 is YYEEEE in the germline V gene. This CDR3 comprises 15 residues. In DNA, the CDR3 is TGTGCCAGCGTGATTTGGGACAGGGAGACAGATACGCAGTATTTT. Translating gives CASVIWDRETDTQYF.

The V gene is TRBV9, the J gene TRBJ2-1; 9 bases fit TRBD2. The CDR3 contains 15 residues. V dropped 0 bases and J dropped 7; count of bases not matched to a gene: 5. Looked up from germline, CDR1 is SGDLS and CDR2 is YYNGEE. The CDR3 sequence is CASSVEGLATNEQFF. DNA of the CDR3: TGTGCCAGCAGCGTAGAAGGACTAGCGACAAATGAGCAGTTCTTC.

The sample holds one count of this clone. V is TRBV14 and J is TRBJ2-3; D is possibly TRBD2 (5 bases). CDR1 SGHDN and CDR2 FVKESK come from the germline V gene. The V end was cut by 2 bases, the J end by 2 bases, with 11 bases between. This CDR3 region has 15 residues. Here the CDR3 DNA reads TGTGCCAGCAGCCAAACTTCGGGATACACAGATACGCAGTATTTT. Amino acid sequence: CASSQTSGYTDTQYF.

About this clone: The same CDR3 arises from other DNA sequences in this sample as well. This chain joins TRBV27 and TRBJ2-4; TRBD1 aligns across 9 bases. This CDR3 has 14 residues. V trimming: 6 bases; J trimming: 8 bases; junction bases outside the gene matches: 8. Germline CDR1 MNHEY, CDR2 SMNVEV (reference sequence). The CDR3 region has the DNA TGTGCCAGCAGGGAACAGGACAGGGGTTACATTCAGTACTTC. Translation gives CASREQDRGYIQYF.

DNA for the CDR3: TGTGCCAGCTCACCACCCACAGGGGTACCCTACGAGCAGTACTTC. This translates into CASSPPTGVPYEQYF. The rearrangement links TRBV18 to TRBJ2-7, with 7 bases identical to TRBD1. Germline V gene data show CDR1 as KGHSH and CDR2 as LQKENI. The CDR3 contains 15 residues. V was clipped by 0 bases and J by 2 bases; unmatched bases: 4.

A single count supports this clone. CDR3 DNA: TGTGCCAGCAGTTTGGAAGGGACAGGGGCTTCCGGGACCCAGTACTTC. Protein sequence: CASSLEGTGASGTQYF. This rearrangement joins TRBV27 to TRBJ2-5; 10 bases fit TRBD1. J gave up 7 bases and V 3 bases, and 11 bases lay outside the gene matches. CDR3 length: 16 residues. Germline CDR1 reads MNHEY; CDR2 reads SMNVEV (reference sequence).

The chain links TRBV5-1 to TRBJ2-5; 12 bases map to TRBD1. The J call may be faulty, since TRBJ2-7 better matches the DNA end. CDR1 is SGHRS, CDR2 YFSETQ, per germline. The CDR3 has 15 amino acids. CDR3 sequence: CASSLGDRGRDEQYF. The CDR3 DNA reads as TGCGCCAGCAGCTTGGGGGACAGGGGGCGCGACGAGCAGTACTTC.

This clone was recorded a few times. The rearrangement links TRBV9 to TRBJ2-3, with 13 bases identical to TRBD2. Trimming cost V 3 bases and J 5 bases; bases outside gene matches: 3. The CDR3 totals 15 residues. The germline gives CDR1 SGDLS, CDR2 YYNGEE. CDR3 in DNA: TGTGCCAGCAGCGGGACTAGCGGGGGTGGAGATACGCAGTATTTT. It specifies CASSGTSGGGDTQYF.

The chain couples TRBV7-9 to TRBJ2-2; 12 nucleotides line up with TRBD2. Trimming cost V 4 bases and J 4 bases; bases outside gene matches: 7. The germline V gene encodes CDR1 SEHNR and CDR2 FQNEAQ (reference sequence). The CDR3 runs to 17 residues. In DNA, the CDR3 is TGTGCCAGCAGCTCCCGGACTAGCGGGGTGGCCACCGGGGAGCTGTTTTTT. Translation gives CASSSRTSGVATGELFF.